The clone carrying this T cell receptor beta chain was seen a single time. With random hexamers, 0.5 to 1 ug RNA was reverse transcribed. MiXCR, run by TCRdb on the immunoSEQ multiplex PCR reads, gives a single entry per CDR3 protein. The table includes 190,000 or so distinct CDR3 sequences, about 95% detected once. The data stem from a study of CD8 T cells in Susac syndrome. The V and J ends lost 9 bases and 7 bases, in that order; junction bases with no gene match: 6. This CDR3 contains 13 residues. Germline V CDR1 and CDR2: SNHLY, FYNNEI. The V call is TRBV2, the J call TRBJ2-1; 10 nucleotides line up with TRBD2. The source is a human donor with multiple sclerosis. What was sequenced was CD4+ T cells from PBMCs. CDR3 residues: CASASGSGNEQFF. The CDR3 DNA reads as TGTGCCAGTGCTAGCGGGAGTGGAAATGAGCAGTTCTTC. Looking up the rest from reference TRBV2 and TRBJ2-1 gives the full variable domain: EPEVTQTPSHQVTQMGQEVILRCVPISNHLYFYWYRQILGQKVEFLVSFYNNEISEKSEIFDDQFSVERPDGSNFTLKIRSTKLEDSAMYFCASASGSGNEQFFGPGTRLTVL.